Listed below are T cell receptor beta chains from one sample, sequenced in a study of T cells in Graves' hyperthyroidism and ophthalmopathy. TCRdb passed the multiplex PCR reads through MiXCR, listing each CDR3 protein once. The sample yields approximately 510,000 distinct CDR3 sequences, over 35% seen once. The sequenced material came from peripheral blood or thyroid tissue (not recorded which). The receptors come from an adult woman with Graves' disease, either hyperthyroidism or ophthalmopathy (not recorded which). Each CDR3 is given with its conserved first and last residue. Each record gives: D gene, J gene, clone size, V gene, CDR3 protein, CDR3 DNA. A D gene is named only where the DNA matches it firmly. Where a row states a size, it is once, few, many or the class of an expanded clone; other rows omit it.

d_gene: .; j_gene: TRBJ2-7; abundance: few; v_gene: TRBV10-2; CDR3aa: CASMDKGAGEQYF; CDR3nt: TGCGCCAGCATGGATAAGGGAGCTGGCGAGCAGTACTTC
d_gene: .; j_gene: TRBJ2-7; abundance: few; v_gene: TRBV20-1; CDR3aa: CSADRDLGYEQYF; CDR3nt: TGCAGTGCAGACCGGGACTTAGGGTACGAGCAGTACTTC
d_gene: .; j_gene: TRBJ2-2; abundance: .; v_gene: TRBV29-1; CDR3aa: CSAFRPGELFF; CDR3nt: TGCAGCGCATTCCGCCCCGGGGAGCTGTTTTTT
d_gene: .; j_gene: TRBJ1-2; abundance: .; v_gene: TRBV10-3; CDR3aa: CAISDPSRGSYGYTF; CDR3nt: TGTGCCATCAGTGACCCTAGTCGCGGGAGCTATGGCTACACCTTC
d_gene: .; j_gene: TRBJ1-2; abundance: .; v_gene: TRBV29-1; CDR3aa: CSVDARVYGYTF; CDR3nt: TGCAGCGTTGATGCCAGGGTGTATGGCTACACCTTC
d_gene: .; j_gene: TRBJ1-2; abundance: .; v_gene: TRBV12-3/TRBV12-4; CDR3aa: CASHPWGGDYGYTF; CDR3nt: TGTGCCAGCCATCCTTGGGGGGGCGACTATGGCTACACCTTC
d_gene: .; j_gene: TRBJ2-7; abundance: .; v_gene: TRBV6-1; CDR3aa: CASTIGDAYYEQYF; CDR3nt: TGTGCCAGCACTATTGGGGACGCATACTACGAGCAGTACTTC
d_gene: .; j_gene: TRBJ1-2; abundance: .; v_gene: TRBV6-1; CDR3aa: CASREQKGDGGKNYGYTF; CDR3nt: TGTGCCAGCAGGGAACAAAAGGGGGACGGGGGGAAGAACTATGGCTACACCTTC
d_gene: TRBD2; j_gene: TRBJ2-7; abundance: .; v_gene: TRBV24-1; CDR3aa: CATSAPRLAGDHEQYF; CDR3nt: TGTGCCACCAGTGCACCTCGACTAGCGGGAGACCACGAGCAGTACTTC
d_gene: .; j_gene: TRBJ2-5; abundance: few; v_gene: TRBV7-8; CDR3aa: CASSPSYWETQYF; CDR3nt: TGTGCCAGCAGCCCAAGTTATTGGGAGACCCAGTACTTC
d_gene: TRBD2; j_gene: TRBJ2-2; abundance: many; v_gene: TRBV7-6; CDR3aa: CASSLGVKSGKNTGELFF; CDR3nt: TGTGCCAGCAGCTTAGGCGTTAAGAGCGGGAAGAACACCGGGGAGCTGTTTTTT
d_gene: TRBD2; j_gene: TRBJ2-5; abundance: .; v_gene: TRBV29-1; CDR3aa: CSVEERIAGQETQYF; CDR3nt: TGCAGCGTTGAAGAACGAATAGCGGGACAAGAGACCCAGTACTTC
d_gene: .; j_gene: TRBJ2-3; abundance: .; v_gene: TRBV9; CDR3aa: CASSVVCRDTQYF; CDR3nt: TGTGCCAGCAGCGTAGTCTGTAGAGATACGCAGTATTTT
d_gene: TRBD2; j_gene: TRBJ2-7; abundance: .; v_gene: TRBV7-8; CDR3aa: CASSSGTSGIPPYEQYF; CDR3nt: TGTGCCAGCAGTTCCGGGACTAGCGGGATTCCCCCCTACGAGCAGTACTTC
d_gene: .; j_gene: TRBJ2-5; abundance: .; v_gene: TRBV4-2; CDR3aa: CASSQRRGGVPKETQYF; CDR3nt: TGTGCCAGCAGCCAAAGGAGAGGGGGAGTCCCTAAAGAGACCCAGTACTTC
d_gene: .; j_gene: TRBJ1-4; abundance: .; v_gene: TRBV2; CDR3aa: CASTRGENEKLFF; CDR3nt: TGTGCCAGCACGAGGGGGGAAAATGAAAAACTGTTTTTT
d_gene: .; j_gene: TRBJ2-2; abundance: few; v_gene: TRBV5-1; CDR3aa: CASSFDQMNTGELFF; CDR3nt: TGCGCCAGCAGCTTCGACCAGATGAACACCGGGGAGCTGTTTTTT
d_gene: .; j_gene: TRBJ2-7; abundance: .; v_gene: TRBV20-1; CDR3aa: CSASTAFVEQYF; CDR3nt: TGCAGTGCTTCGACCGCGTTTGTCGAGCAGTACTTC
d_gene: .; j_gene: TRBJ1-6; abundance: once; v_gene: TRBV30; CDR3aa: CACGRKNSPLHF; CDR3nt: TGTGCCTGTGGGCGGAAAAATTCACCCCTCCACTTT
d_gene: .; j_gene: TRBJ1-5; abundance: many; v_gene: TRBV12-3/TRBV12-4; CDR3aa: CASSFWGRGGNQPQHF; CDR3nt: TGTGCCAGCAGTTTTTGGGGGCGAGGGGGCAATCAGCCCCAGCATTTT
d_gene: .; j_gene: TRBJ2-5; abundance: .; v_gene: TRBV20-1; CDR3aa: CSVGAGPSEETQYF; CDR3nt: TGCAGTGTGGGAGCGGGCCCGTCCGAAGAGACCCAGTACTTC
d_gene: TRBD1; j_gene: TRBJ1-1; abundance: many; v_gene: TRBV7-9; CDR3aa: CASSLDPGGNTEAFF; CDR3nt: TGTGCCAGCAGCTTAGATCCAGGGGGGAACACTGAAGCTTTCTTT
d_gene: .; j_gene: TRBJ1-2; abundance: many; v_gene: TRBV12-3/TRBV12-4; CDR3aa: CASGSPSAHYGYTF; CDR3nt: TGTGCCAGCGGGTCCCCATCGGCTCACTATGGCTACACCTTC
d_gene: TRBD1; j_gene: TRBJ2-2; abundance: once; v_gene: TRBV29-1; CDR3aa: CSGRQGEVDELFF; CDR3nt: TGCAGCGGCCGACAGGGGGAAGTCGATGAGCTGTTTTTT
d_gene: TRBD1; j_gene: TRBJ2-5; abundance: many; v_gene: TRBV12-3/TRBV12-4; CDR3aa: CASSLAGQVGKTQYF; CDR3nt: TGTGCCAGCAGTTTGGCGGGACAGGTCGGAAAGACCCAGTACTTC
d_gene: TRBD1; j_gene: TRBJ2-6; abundance: once; v_gene: TRBV9; CDR3aa: CASTGTGRFSGANVLTF; CDR3nt: TGTGCCAGCACCGGGACAGGGCGCTTCTCTGGGGCCAACGTCCTGACTTTC
d_gene: .; j_gene: TRBJ2-5; abundance: .; v_gene: TRBV24-1; CDR3aa: CATSAIPLAGQETQYF; CDR3nt: TGTGCCACCAGTGCTATACCCTTAGCGGGACAGGAGACCCAGTACTTC
d_gene: .; j_gene: TRBJ2-5; abundance: .; v_gene: TRBV24-1; CDR3aa: CATSDGAAEQETQYF; CDR3nt: TGTGCCACCAGTGACGGTGCGGCAGAACAAGAGACCCAGTACTTC
d_gene: .; j_gene: TRBJ1-2; abundance: .; v_gene: TRBV7-9; CDR3aa: CASSQDMGGNYGYTF; CDR3nt: TGTGCCAGCAGCCAAGATATGGGGGGAAACTATGGCTACACCTTC
d_gene: .; j_gene: TRBJ1-5; abundance: few; v_gene: TRBV24-1; CDR3aa: CARTGGPQPQHF; CDR3nt: TGTGCCAGGACTGGGGGTCCTCAGCCCCAGCATTTT
d_gene: TRBD1; j_gene: TRBJ1-3; abundance: .; v_gene: TRBV3-1; CDR3aa: CASSHDTGAGNTIYF; CDR3nt: TGTGCCAGCAGCCACGATACAGGGGCTGGAAACACCATATATTTT
d_gene: TRBD1; j_gene: TRBJ1-5; abundance: .; v_gene: TRBV20-1; CDR3aa: CSATTGNQPQHF; CDR3nt: TGCAGTGCTACGACAGGGAATCAGCCCCAGCATTTT
d_gene: .; j_gene: TRBJ2-5; abundance: .; v_gene: TRBV15; CDR3aa: CATSRSAMYQETQYF; CDR3nt: TGTGCCACCAGCAGGAGCGCGATGTACCAAGAGACCCAGTACTTC
d_gene: .; j_gene: TRBJ1-4; abundance: many; v_gene: TRBV7-2; CDR3aa: CASSFDKEKLFF; CDR3nt: TGTGCCAGCAGCTTCGACAAAGAAAAACTGTTTTTT
d_gene: TRBD1; j_gene: TRBJ1-1; abundance: .; v_gene: TRBV2; CDR3aa: CASSDRDRVFTEAFF; CDR3nt: TGTGCCAGCAGTGACCGGGACAGGGTTTTCACTGAAGCTTTCTTT
d_gene: .; j_gene: TRBJ2-5; abundance: many; v_gene: TRBV19; CDR3aa: CASSIPESLETQYF; CDR3nt: TGTGCCAGTAGTATCCCCGAGAGCCTAGAGACCCAGTACTTC
d_gene: TRBD1; j_gene: TRBJ1-6; abundance: .; v_gene: TRBV20-1; CDR3aa: CSAPQGANNSPLHF; CDR3nt: TGCAGTGCGCCTCAGGGGGCGAATAATTCACCCCTCCACTTT
d_gene: TRBD1; j_gene: TRBJ2-7; abundance: many; v_gene: TRBV29-1; CDR3aa: CSVVGDSTYEQYF; CDR3nt: TGCAGCGTTGTCGGGGACAGCACCTACGAGCAGTACTTC
d_gene: .; j_gene: TRBJ2-7; abundance: many; v_gene: TRBV15; CDR3aa: CATSRDRRLMGLAYEQYF; CDR3nt: TGTGCCACCAGCAGAGATCGGAGGCTGATGGGACTCGCCTACGAGCAGTACTTC
d_gene: .; j_gene: TRBJ1-1; abundance: once; v_gene: TRBV2; CDR3aa: CASSIYSTAYTEAFF; CDR3nt: TGTGCCAGCAGCATCTACTCGACAGCCTACACTGAAGCTTTCTTT
d_gene: .; j_gene: TRBJ2-7; abundance: once; v_gene: TRBV14; CDR3aa: CASSLSRSIEQYF; CDR3nt: TGTGCCAGCAGCCTTTCGAGAAGTATCGAGCAGTACTTC